The 19 T cell receptor beta chains given below trace back to one sample, sequenced in a study of PD-1 blockade in classical Hodgkin lymphoma. Sequenced by immunoSEQ multiplex PCR; TCRdb stores in-frame clones only, minus some. The sample has around 30,000 clones, roughly four fifths seen once; the top ten hold around 30%. No patient escaped relapse after autologous stem cell transplantation, and brentuximab vedotin exposure varied. Here the sequenced sample was peripheral blood mononuclear cells (PBMCs), taken at baseline. The receptors were sampled from a human donor with classical Hodgkin lymphoma.

The chain uses TRBV7-2 and TRBJ2-2, with 7 bases that match TRBD1. J gave up 6 bases and V 3 bases, and 10 bases lay outside the gene matches. CDR3 size: 16 residues. Germline V CDR1 and CDR2: SGHTA, FQGNSA. CDR3 protein: CASSFQGVGSPGELFF. CDR3 sequence (DNA): TGTGCCAGCAGCTTCCAGGGGGTGGGTTCCCCCGGGGAGCTGTTTTTT.

This CDR3 is CATSRDRPAYGYTF. Here the CDR3 DNA reads TGTGCCACCAGCAGAGATCGGCCAGCCTATGGCTACACCTTC. The chain is built from TRBV15 and TRBJ1-2; no definite D call. V lost 0 bases, J lost 4 bases, and 9 bases lay in between. CDR1 is LNHNV, CDR2 YYDKDF, per germline (reference sequence). CDR3 size: 14 residues.

The chain links TRBV4-3 to TRBJ2-7, with TRBD2 identical over 11 bases. The CDR3 contains 17 residues. Germline V gene data show CDR1 as LGHNA and CDR2 as YSLEER. V dropped 4 bases and J dropped 1; count of bases not matched to a gene: 9. The CDR3 reads CASSPGPVAGGSYEQYF. The CDR3 DNA is TGCGCCAGCAGCCCCGGGCCCGTAGCGGGGGGGTCCTACGAGCAGTACTTC.

The V and J genes are TRBV19 and TRBJ1-5; D call uncertain. The V gene's germline CDR1 is LNHDA and CDR2 SQIVND (reference sequence). V lost 7 bases and J lost 6, with 10 bases in between. The CDR3 spans 12 residues. This CDR3 reads CASKRAGQPQHF. The CDR3 nucleotides are TGTGCCAGTAAGAGGGCTGGTCAGCCCCAGCATTTT. Filled out from reference TRBV19 and TRBJ1-5, the complete variable domain reads DGGITQSPKYLFRKEGQNVTLSCEQNLNHDAMYWYRQDPGQGLRLIYYSQIVNDFQKGDIAEGYSVSREKKESFPLTVTSAQKNPTAFYLCASKRAGQPQHFGDGTRLSIL.

V is TRBV19 and J is TRBJ1-5, with D uncertain. CDR3 length: 14 amino acids. V was pared by 0 bases and J by 6 bases, with 9 bases between. Per germline, CDR1 LNHDA and CDR2 SQIVND (reference sequence). The chain's CDR3 is CASSIDSGIQPQHF. The CDR3 DNA is TGTGCCAGTAGTATAGATAGCGGGATTCAGCCCCAGCATTTT.

The chain has TRBV2 and TRBJ1-5; no clear D. The V end lost 4 bases, the J end lost 7 bases, and 14 bases lay between the germline ends. CDR3 length: 14 residues. The germline CDR1 and CDR2 sequences are SNHLY and FYNNEI. The CDR3 here is CASSVARVGQPQHF. The CDR3 DNA reads TGTGCCAGCAGTGTTGCAAGGGTTGGGCAGCCCCAGCATTTT.

The J gene is TRBJ1-1, the V gene TRBV18; D is unresolved. Trimming pared 3 bases from V and 4 bases from J, leaving 12 bases between. Per germline, CDR1 KGHSH and CDR2 LQKENI. This CDR3 spans 14 amino acids. The CDR3 loop reads CASSPLVGSTEAFF. The CDR3 coding sequence is TGTGCCAGCTCACCTTTGGTAGGGAGCACTGAAGCTTTCTTT. The full variable domain, in which reference TRBV18 and TRBJ1-1 provide the parts outside the CDR3, is NAGVMQNPRHLVRRRGQEARLRCSPMKGHSHVYWYRQLPEEGLKFMVYLQKENIIDESGMPKERFSAEFPKEGPSILRIQQVVRGDSAAYFCASSPLVGSTEAFFGQGTRLTVV.

The V gene is TRBV19, the J gene TRBJ1-2; a weak D match, TRBD1 (6 bases). V was cut by 3 bases and J by 2 bases, with 7 bases left in between. The CDR3 is made up of 13 amino acids. Germline CDR1 LNHDA, CDR2 SQIVND (reference sequence). CDR3 sequence reads: CASSMDSNYGYTF. The DNA of the CDR3 is TGTGCCAGTAGTATGGACAGCAACTATGGCTACACCTTC. The full variable domain, in which reference TRBV19 and TRBJ1-2 provide the parts outside the CDR3, is DGGITQSPKYLFRKEGQNVTLSCEQNLNHDAMYWYRQDPGQGLRLIYYSQIVNDFQKGDIAEGYSVSREKKESFPLTVTSAQKNPTAFYLCASSMDSNYGYTFGSGTRLTVV.

CDR3 loop: CASSRDRGGTEAFF. CDR3 bases: TGCGCCAGCAGCAGGGACAGGGGGGGGACTGAAGCTTTCTTT. The chain uses TRBV10-2 and TRBJ1-1; TRBD1 matches 11 bases. Germline values: CDR1 WSHSY, CDR2 SAAADI. The V and J ends lost 6 bases and 5 bases, in that order; junction bases with no gene match: 5. The CDR3 is made up of 14 amino acids.

The chain uses TRBV7-2 and TRBJ2-4; D not certain. The CDR3 length is 15 residues. In germline, CDR1 is SGHTA, CDR2 FQGNSA. V was trimmed by 4 bases and J by 6 bases, leaving 16 bases between them. CDR3 in amino acids: CASSSNPGQINIQYF. In nucleotides, the CDR3 is TGTGCCAGCAGCTCCAACCCGGGCCAAATAAACATTCAGTACTTC.

This chain connects TRBV4-3 to TRBJ2-1, with D unresolved. Per the germline V gene, CDR1 is LGHNA and CDR2 is YSLEER. This CDR3 has 14 amino acids. Deletions cut 4 bases from V and 8 bases from J, with 15 bases between. The CDR3 spells CASSLRSTSHEQFF. The DNA of the CDR3 is TGCGCCAGCAGCCTCCGCAGCACAAGCCATGAGCAGTTCTTC.

The chain couples TRBV28 to TRBJ1-2; possible D gene TRBD1, 5 bases. The germline gives CDR1 MDHEN, CDR2 SYDVKM. Trimming pared 5 bases from V and 4 bases from J, leaving 11 bases between. The CDR3 is 13 residues long. The CDR3 loop is CASSQQGGYGYTF. The CDR3 DNA reads as TGTGCCAGCAGTCAGCAGGGTGGCTATGGCTACACCTTC.

This clone is large (0.1 to 1%) within its sample. The gene calls are TRBV4-2 and TRBJ2-1; tentative D call: TRBD1 (6 bases). CDR3 length: 14 amino acids. V was cut by 1 base and J by 10 bases, with 14 bases left in between. Germline V gives CDR1 LGHNA, CDR2 YNFKEQ. The CDR3 protein is CASSQALYRDEQFF. CDR3 nucleotides: TGTGCCAGCAGCCAAGCACTCTACAGGGACGAGCAGTTCTTC.

This chain links TRBV28 with TRBJ2-7, with D perhaps TRBD1 or TRBD2 (6 bases each). V lost 3 bases, J lost 6 bases, and 18 bases lay in between. Germline-derived CDR1 and CDR2 are MDHEN and SYDVKM. The CDR3 runs to 15 residues. CDR3 in amino acids: CASSFDAAGGGEQYF. CDR3 sequence (DNA): TGTGCCAGCAGTTTCGACGCCGCCGGGGGCGGCGAGCAGTACTTC.

The chain joins TRBV7-8 to TRBJ1-1, with D possibly TRBD1 on 5 matching bases. The V and J ends lost 1 base and 5 bases respectively, with 11 bases between them. Germline V lookup: CDR1 SGHVS, CDR2 FQNEAQ. This CDR3 is 14 amino acids long. CDR3 in DNA: TGTGCCAGCAGCTTAGAACGGGGGAGGACTGAAGCTTTCTTT. Translated, it gives CASSLERGRTEAFF.

The V gene is TRBV7-8, the J gene TRBJ2-4; D uncertain. This CDR3 has 16 amino acids. CDR1 SGHVS and CDR2 FQNEAQ come from the germline V gene. V lost 5 bases and J 0 bases, leaving 14 bases between the germline ends. The CDR3 DNA sequence: TGTGCCAGCAGCCCCCGGTCGATCTTAGCCAAAAACATTCAGTACTTC. Amino acid sequence: CASSPRSILAKNIQYF.

This chain connects TRBV5-1 to TRBJ2-5; D is ambiguous. Between the trimmed V and J ends, which lost 0 bases and 7 bases, there was a span of 13 bases. This CDR3 has 14 amino acids. Germline-derived CDR1 and CDR2 are SGHRS and YFSETQ. The CDR3 nucleotides are TGCGCCAGCAGCTTGGGAGCCGGGCCTGGGACCCAGTACTTC. This encodes CASSLGAGPGTQYF.

This rearrangement joins TRBV7-8 to TRBJ2-6; 7 nucleotides agree with TRBD1. Germline V gene lookup returns CDR1 SGHVS and CDR2 FQNEAQ. The CDR3 is 18 amino acids. Trimming removed 1 base from V and 0 bases from J; junction bases left unmatched: 6. The chain's CDR3 is CASSLGQTGLSGANVLTF. DNA of the CDR3: TGTGCCAGCAGCTTAGGCCAGACAGGGCTCTCTGGGGCCAACGTCCTGACTTTC.

This chain's CDR3 is CASGSGRVGGDTQYF. The CDR3 DNA follows: TGTGCTAGTGGTTCGGGCCGAGTGGGGGGGGATACGCAGTATTTT. The chain has TRBV12-5 and TRBJ2-3; TRBD2 matches 7 bases. Trimming at V came to 4 bases and at J to 6 bases, leaving 10 bases not matched to a gene. The germline V gene encodes CDR1 LGHNT and CDR2 FRNRAP. The CDR3 totals 15 residues.